The 7 T cell receptor beta chains reported below all come from one sample, sequenced in a study of CXCR3-negative and CXCR3-positive naive CD8 T cells. All TRB cDNA libraries came from 5' RACE performed with UMI labels. TCRdb reprocessed the 5' RACE reads, with one entry per CDR3 protein and no DNA. The sample table includes 60,000 or so distinct CDR3 sequences. The sample consisted of memory CD8+ T cells from blood. Receptors were obtained from a human donor in good health. Some clones in this sample may be carry-over from other donors' samples.

V usage is TRBV7-6 and J usage is TRBJ2-1; the TRBD2 assignment by TCRdb is unverifiable without DNA. Germline CDR1 and CDR2: SGHVS and FNYEAQ. The CDR3 contains 17 residues. The CDR3 region is CASSLARASGGEYEQFF. The full variable domain, rest sourced from reference TRBV7-6 and TRBJ2-1, is GAGVSQSPRYKVTKRGQDVALRCDPISGHVSLYWYRQALGQGPEFLTYFNYEAQQDKSGLPNDRFSAERPEGSISTLTIQRTEQRDSAMYRCASSLARASGGEYEQFFGPGTRLTVL.

This rearrangement joins TRBV29-1 to TRBJ1-5; TCRdb indicates TRBD1, and absent DNA this call remains unverified. The length of the CDR3 is 17 residues. From germline, CDR1 is SQVTM and CDR2 ANQGSEA. The CDR3 sequence is CSVVLGDREYSNQPQHF.

The chain couples TRBV29-1 to TRBJ2-2. The CDR3 totals 13 residues. Germline V gene data show CDR1 as SQVTM and CDR2 as ANQGSEA. CDR3 loop: CSVVPSNTGELFF.

The gene calls are TRBV12-3 or TRBV12-4 and TRBJ2-1. The CDR3 has 16 residues. CDR3: CASSLLYRDLYNEQFF.

This chain uses TRBV5-1 with TRBJ2-1; TCRdb proposes TRBD1, but this gene call is untestable without DNA. Germline V gives CDR1 SGHRS, CDR2 YFSETQ. This CDR3 is built from 14 residues. Here the CDR3 reads CASSFGDRANEQFF.

This sequence joins TRBV12-3 or TRBV12-4 and TRBJ2-1; TCRdb's D call of TRBD2 is untestable without DNA. This CDR3 has 14 residues. CDR3 protein: CASSFSERSPEQFF.

J is TRBJ1-2 and V is TRBV29-1; TCRdb indicates TRBD1, and absent DNA this call remains unverified. Germline V gives CDR1 SQVTM, CDR2 ANQGSEA. The CDR3 sequence is 15 residues long. CDR3 sequence reads: CSVPLGGQGVSGYTF.